Following are 11 T cell receptor beta chains from one sample sequenced in a study of blood T cell repertoires in COVID-19. Clones were read by immunoSEQ multiplex PCR, and TCRdb kept only the in-frame ones, dropping some. The sample consists of around 250,000 clones, around 86% of them appearing once. Sequenced material: peripheral blood. These receptors were collected from a woman in her 70s with active or convalescent COVID-19.

This sequence joins TRBV6-6 and TRBJ1-4; D gene uncertain. V lost 2 bases, J lost 5 bases, and 6 bases lay in between. The CDR3 contains 13 residues. Germline V gives CDR1 MNHNY, CDR2 SVGAGI (reference sequence). The CDR3 sequence: CASSYGGNEKLFF. As DNA, the CDR3 is TGTGCCAGCAGTTACGGCGGAAATGAAAAACTGTTTTTT.

This chain joins TRBV7-5 and TRBJ1-5; the table's D call of TRBD1 was not tested on the DNA. TRBV7-5 is assigned pseudogene status. The CDR3 spans 17 residues. CDR3 region: CARSTGVTGGRNQPQHF. In nucleotides, the CDR3 is TGTGCCAGAAGCACAGGCGTCACAGGGGGCCGAAATCAGCCCCAGCATTTT.

The V call is TRBV7-9, the J call TRBJ2-1; tentative D call: TRBD2 (6 bases). Trimming cost V 5 bases and J 5 bases, with 16 bases left between them. Germline V gives CDR1 SEHNR, CDR2 FQNEAQ (reference sequence). This CDR3 is built from 15 residues. The CDR3 region has the DNA TGTGCCAGCAGCGACGGGGGTAAAGGGAACAATGAGCAGTTCTTC. Translation: CASSDGGKGNNEQFF. The full variable domain, with the rest looked up from reference TRBV7-9 and TRBJ2-1, is DTGVSQNPRHKITKRGQNVTFRCDPISEHNRLYWYRQTLGQGPEFLTYFQNEAQLEKSRLLSDRFSAERPKGSFSTLEIQRTEQGDSAMYLCASSDGGKGNNEQFFGPGTRLTVL.

This clone was counted once. The chain employs TRBV5-1 and TRBJ1-1; TRBD1 matches at 8 bases. Germline CDR1 is SGHRS and CDR2 is YFSETQ. Trimming cost V 2 bases and J 4 bases; bases outside gene matches: 10. This CDR3 is built from 16 residues. The CDR3 DNA is TGCGCCAGCAGCTTAGATGGACAGGGAGGAGGCACTGAAGCTTTCTTT. Translation: CASSLDGQGGGTEAFF.

The V and J genes are TRBV5-6 and TRBJ1-6; possibly TRBD1 for D (6 bases). Germline CDR1 SGHDT, CDR2 YYEEEE. The CDR3 loop spans 16 amino acids. V shed 6 bases and J shed 10 bases, with 23 bases lying between them. The CDR3 loop is CASTYWLTGIGSPLHF. CDR3 in DNA: TGTGCCAGCACCTATTGGTTAACAGGGATAGGATCACCCCTCCACTTT.

This clone occurred once. The chain links TRBV19 to TRBJ2-1; D is perhaps TRBD1 (5 bases). Per germline, CDR1 LNHDA and CDR2 SQIVND (reference sequence). The CDR3 runs to 13 residues. V shed 3 bases and J shed 9 bases, with 12 bases lying between them. CDR3 residues: CASSIRSRGEQFF. CDR3 bases: TGTGCCAGTAGTATCCGAAGTAGGGGTGAGCAGTTCTTC.

The chain joins TRBV18 to TRBJ1-1, with 7 bases identical to TRBD1. J lost 1 base, V lost 3 bases, and 2 bases had no gene match. Germline CDR1 KGHSH, CDR2 LQKENI. The length of the CDR3 is 14 residues. The chain's CDR3 is CASSPPGGNTEAFF. DNA for the CDR3: TGTGCCAGCTCACCCCCAGGGGGGAACACTGAAGCTTTCTTT.

This clone appeared once. V is TRBV5-1 and J is TRBJ1-2; perhaps TRBD1 as D (6 bases). V was cut by 2 bases and J by 8 bases, with 19 bases left in between. Germline V CDR1 and CDR2: SGHRS, YFSETQ. CDR3 size: 15 residues. Here the CDR3 reads CASSFTGGAESGYTF. The CDR3 DNA follows: TGCGCCAGCAGCTTCACGGGGGGCGCTGAGTCCGGCTACACCTTC.

The V and J genes are TRBV5-1 and TRBJ2-6; D is ambiguous. V was cut by 4 bases and J by 2 bases, with 10 bases left in between. The germline V gene encodes CDR1 SGHRS and CDR2 YFSETQ. CDR3 size: 15 residues. The CDR3, as DNA: TGCGCCAGCAGCGCTTTAACACCTGGGGCCAACGTCCTGACTTTC. It yields the protein CASSALTPGANVLTF.

Here the CDR3 DNA reads TGTGCCAGCAGCCTAAGGCCGGGACAGGGGGCCGAAGGCACTGAAGCTTTCTTT. Its translation is CASSLRPGQGAEGTEAFF. The V call is TRBV7-2, the J call TRBJ1-1, with 12 bases lining up with TRBD1. The CDR3 sequence is 18 residues long. V shed 5 bases and J 4 bases; nucleotides not matched to a gene: 14. Looked up from germline, CDR1 is SGHTA and CDR2 is FQGNSA.

The chain links TRBV2 to TRBJ1-1; no clear D gene. This CDR3 is 13 amino acids long. Per the germline V gene, CDR1 is SNHLY and CDR2 is FYNNEI. Trimming pared 7 bases from V and 10 bases from J, leaving 19 bases between. The CDR3 reads CASMIRQTGGAFF. CDR3 nucleotide sequence: TGTGCCAGCATGATTCGACAAACGGGAGGAGCTTTCTTT. The variable domain in full, with the rest retrieved from reference TRBV2 and TRBJ1-1, is EPEVTQTPSHQVTQMGQEVILRCVPISNHLYFYWYRQILGQKVEFLVSFYNNEISEKSEIFDDQFSVERPDGSNFTLKIRSTKLEDSAMYFCASMIRQTGGAFFGQGTRLTVV.